This record looks at one T cell receptor (beta chain) sequence and its context. This receptor's antigen is unknown. One base away there is no much larger clone; base qualities are not given. This sample was taken from a study of immune heterogeneity within non-small cell lung tumors (dated by TCRdb to between 2018 and 2020). In the study overall: By histology, the tumors were several squamous cell carcinomas, nine to ten non-squamous carcinomas and 1 tumor not otherwise specified. TCR repertoires were analyzed from 55 to 70 tumor loci of approximately 14 patients, while transcriptome data covered only roughly 43 loci from about a dozen patients. Binding of neoantigens to the HLA alleles of each patient was predicted with netMHCpan-3.0 for mutant peptides of 8 to 11 amino acids. To examine intratumoral immune heterogeneity, the study used whole-exome sequencing, RNA-seq and TCR beta repertoire sequencing on multiple spatially distinct regions of each NSCLC tumor. Overall results and qualifications from the work: Within a patient, identical dominant CDR3B clonotypes were found to recur across loci, yet unique high-frequency clones were also harbored in different tumor locations. High-frequency TCR beta clonotypes were largely distinct between individual patients. Local tumor mutational burden and local T-cell repertoire clonality had a statistically significant but moderate positive correlation (R about 0.35).

A multiplex PCR system amplified the TCR beta CDR3 region, with a first 10-cycle round using 32 V-gene forward and 13 J-gene reverse primers. The first PCR round used a QIAGEN Multiplex PCR Kit, and the primer sequences were filed in Chinese patent CN105087789A. In a second PCR round, Illumina universal primers were added with the Phusion High-Fidelity PCR Kit. The TCR libraries underwent paired-end sequencing with a read length of 151 bp on the Illumina HiSeq X Ten platform. The paper's processing steps were these. Reads without multiplex PCR primers were removed using Cutadapt, read pairs were merged using PEAR, and CDR3 regions were called using MiXCR with default settings. Repertoire diversity used Shannon entropy, and clonality was computed as one minus Shannon entropy divided by ln of productive unique sequence count. A clonotype counted as a dominant or high-frequency T-cell clone when its frequency was 0.5% or higher. Starting from the raw public reads, TCRdb applied fastp trimming at Q25, assembled clones with MiXCR and retained in-frame beta chains. Entries are consolidated by CDR3 protein sequence, retaining the most common genes and DNA. The V and J calls, along with clone size, are taken from TCRdb and not from the paper's own processing. The sample table holds about 15,000 distinct CDR3 sequences, of which under 30% were seen once. The ten largest clones capture 4% to 5% of the sample.

For the TCR template, genomic DNA was extracted from bulk tumor tissue, and roughly 600 ng of gDNA was amplified for each sample. During surgery, multiple biopsies were taken from each primary tumor, with sampling sites spaced as far apart as possible within the tumor mass. The study cohort was described as untreated and was composed of newly diagnosed NSCLC cases undergoing curative surgery. The donor group was made up of about 14 newly diagnosed non-small cell lung cancer patients undergoing surgery with curative intent. A couple of independent pathologists examined the resected tumor masses. Only DNA and RNA samples of high quality went on to sequencing. The CDR3 spans 13 residues, from the cysteine through the phenylalanine. Left in the record is the CDR3 DNA by itself, 39 bases read in frame from the first base. The germline ends are 7 bases apart after V is trimmed by 2 bases and J by 6 bases. Via the germline V gene, CDR1 is MNHEY and CDR2 SVGEGT.

The TCR sequence derives from a man aged 40-55 years with non-small cell lung cancer. The rearranged chain carries TRBV6-2 or TRBV6-3 and TRBJ1-4; confidence is insufficient to name the D gene. Sequenced: lung tumor tissue. The CDR3 protein is CASSYLHYEKLFF. At the DNA level, the sequence is TGTGCCAGCAGTTACCTACATTATGAAAAACTGTTTTTT.